These 31 T cell receptor beta chains share one sample of origin, sequenced in a study of cytomegalovirus exposure and HLA in healthy donors. The study ran its PCR with 60 Vbeta and 13 Jbeta primers. The assay was immunoSEQ multiplex PCR, and TCRdb's table has in-frame clones only and misses some. Altogether 150,000 to 200,000 clones are present, nearly 80% being singletons, with the ten largest covering roughly 13%. The sequencing sample was made of PBMCs. These receptors all come from a man in his fifties or sixties in good health and CMV-seropositive.

The chain is built from TRBV10-3 and TRBJ2-1, with D unclear. This CDR3 is built from 16 residues. V was clipped by 3 bases and J by 4 bases, with 16 bases between them. CDR1 and CDR2 from the germline V gene are ENHRY and SYGVKD. CDR3 region: CAISDRKARSYNEQFF. The CDR3 DNA is TGTGCCATCAGTGATAGAAAGGCCAGGTCTTACAATGAGCAGTTCTTC.

CDR3 region: CATSQGGSEQYF. CDR3 in DNA: TGTGCCACCTCACAGGGGGGTTCCGAGCAGTACTTC. The J gene is TRBJ2-7, the V gene TRBV11-2; 8 bases align to TRBD1. Germline lookup yields CDR1 SGHAT and CDR2 FQNNGV. The CDR3 has 12 amino acids. V shed 10 bases, J shed 6 bases, and the junction held 8 bases outside the gene matches.

As for this clone: An end of the junction differs from the germline gene, which may be a read error. The chain joins TRBV10-3 to TRBJ2-7; possibly TRBD1 for D (6 bases). CDR1 and CDR2 (germline): ENHRY, SYGVKD. The CDR3 runs 12 residues. For the CDR3, the DNA is TGTGCCATCAGGGGGGCCTCCCACGAGCAGTACTTC. Amino acid sequence: CAIRGASHEQYF.

V usage is TRBV5-6 and J usage is TRBJ1-1; D remains unclear. The germline CDR1 and CDR2 sequences are SGHDT and YYEEEE. The CDR3 spans 14 residues. V was shortened by 0 bases and J by 4 bases, with 10 bases between the two germline ends. CDR3 DNA sequence: TGTGCCAGCAGCTTGGCCGTGGGCCGCACTGAAGCTTTCTTT. This codes for CASSLAVGRTEAFF.

The gene calls are TRBV11-3 and TRBJ2-1; D unresolved. Deletions cut 1 base from V and 5 bases from J, with 6 bases between. The CDR3 totals 13 residues. CDR1 and CDR2 (germline): SGHNT, YENEEA. Here the CDR3 reads CASSLGPDNEQFF. The CDR3 DNA sequence: TGTGCCAGCAGCTTAGGCCCAGACAATGAGCAGTTCTTC.

This rearrangement joins TRBV5-1 to TRBJ2-1; a weak D match, TRBD1 (5 bases). Germline V CDR1 and CDR2: SGHRS, YFSETQ. The V end was cut by 4 bases, the J end by 6 bases, with 11 bases between. The CDR3 sequence is 13 residues long. The CDR3: CASSPRATNEQFF. The CDR3 region has the DNA TGCGCCAGCAGCCCCAGGGCAACCAATGAGCAGTTCTTC. Looking up the rest from reference TRBV5-1 and TRBJ2-1 gives the full variable domain: KAGVTQTPRYLIKTRGQQVTLSCSPISGHRSVSWYQQTPGQGLQFLFEYFSETQRNKGNFPGRFSGRQFSNSRSEMNVSTLELGDSALYLCASSPRATNEQFFGPGTRLTVL.

The chain carries TRBV30 and TRBJ2-2; D unresolved. CDR3 length: 15 amino acids. V gave up 2 bases and J gave up 7 bases, with 17 bases separating them. The germline V gene has CDR1 GTSNPN and CDR2 SVGIG (reference sequence). The CDR3, as DNA: TGTGCCTGGAGTCCATGGCGGATCCTCGGCGGGGAGCTGTTTTTT. Translating gives CAWSPWRILGGELFF.

There are a few counts of this clone. The DNA for the CDR3 is TGTGCCAGCAGCCAAGATCCAGAAGAGACCCAGTACTTC. This translates into CASSQDPEETQYF. J is TRBJ2-5 and V is TRBV4-2; D is uncertain. The germline V gene has CDR1 LGHNA and CDR2 YNFKEQ. V lost 0 bases and J 3 bases, leaving 5 bases between the germline ends. The CDR3 runs 13 residues.

CDR3 bases: TGCGCCAGCAGCGAGGGACAGTGGGGCAATGAGCAGTTCTTC. This encodes CASSEGQWGNEQFF. The gene calls are TRBV5-1 and TRBJ2-1; TRBD1 aligns across 7 bases. J was trimmed by 6 bases and V by 4 bases; bases with no gene match: 7. From germline, CDR1 is SGHRS and CDR2 YFSETQ. This CDR3 region has 14 residues.

This clone came up many times. This chain's CDR3 is CASSGVYRNTEAFF. The CDR3 DNA reads TGTGCCAGCAGTGGCGTCTATCGGAACACTGAAGCTTTCTTT. The gene calls are TRBV2 and TRBJ1-1; D is unresolved. Deletions cut 4 bases from V and 1 base from J, with 10 bases between. This CDR3 spans 14 amino acids. Germline V gene sequence: CDR1 SNHLY, CDR2 FYNNEI.

The chain recombines TRBV6-4 with TRBJ2-2, with D perhaps matching TRBD1 (6 bases). This CDR3 spans 14 amino acids. Trimming left V 8 bases short and J 0 bases short, with 10 bases between. The V gene's germline CDR1 is MRHNA and CDR2 SNTAGT. The CDR3 spells CASAGTTNTGELFF. DNA of the CDR3: TGTGCCAGCGCCGGGACAACGAACACCGGGGAGCTGTTTTTT.

The CDR3 DNA sequence: TGTGCCAGCAGTGTAATATTGGGGGCTACCCTATATGGCTACACCTTC. As protein: CASSVILGATLYGYTF. The chain combines TRBV2 with TRBJ1-2; D might be TRBD1 (6 bases). The CDR3 has 16 amino acids. Trimming pared 4 bases from V and 5 bases from J, leaving 20 bases between. Germline assignment: CDR1 SNHLY and CDR2 FYNNEI.

The CDR3, as DNA: TGTGCCAGCAGCTTAGCAGCGGTGTACAATGAGCAGTTCTTC. The encoded protein is CASSLAAVYNEQFF. The chain joins TRBV7-2 to TRBJ2-1; possibly TRBD2 for D (5 bases). CDR1 is SGHTA and CDR2 is FQGNSA in the germline V gene. The CDR3 consists of 14 residues. Trimming stripped 0 bases from V and 4 bases from J, with 7 bases between.

This clone was seen a handful of times. This sequence joins TRBV6-6 and TRBJ1-2; D gene unclear. Deletions cut 6 bases from V and 11 bases from J, with 7 bases between. Germline V gene lookup returns CDR1 MNHNY and CDR2 SVGAGI (reference sequence). CDR3 size: 9 residues. CDR3 sequence (DNA): TGTGCCAGCAGCTCAACTTACACCTTC. Its translation is CASSSTYTF.

The chain uses TRBV2 and TRBJ2-5; D is perhaps TRBD2 (7 bases). This CDR3 is 15 amino acids long. Trimming shortened V by 5 bases and J by 4 bases, and 17 bases separated the two germline ends. The germline V gene encodes CDR1 SNHLY and CDR2 FYNNEI. The CDR3: CASSREGRGLETQYF. In DNA, the CDR3 is TGTGCCAGCAGTAGAGAGGGGCGGGGGCTAGAGACCCAGTACTTC.

V usage is TRBV7-2 and J usage is TRBJ1-1; TRBD1 might be the D (5 bases). The length of the CDR3 is 13 residues. The V gene's germline CDR1 is SGHTA and CDR2 FQGNSA. Trimming left V 5 bases short and J 0 bases short, with 7 bases between. The CDR3 coding sequence is TGTGCCAGCAGCGTGACAGTGAACACTGAAGCTTTCTTT. Translation gives CASSVTVNTEAFF.

The rearrangement uses TRBV21-1 and TRBJ2-1; the table calls TRBD1, which could not be checked here. TRBV21-1 is termed a pseudogene. CDR3 size: 16 residues. The CDR3 region is CASSKYKAGEYNEQFF. CDR3 nucleotide sequence: TGTGCCAGCAGCAAATATAAGGCAGGCGAGTACAATGAGCAGTTCTTC.

This clone has only a few counts. The chain couples TRBV10-3 to TRBJ1-1; D is unresolved. Germline CDR1 ENHRY, CDR2 SYGVKD. Trimming took 6 bases from V and 8 from J, leaving 10 bases between them. The CDR3 is made up of 11 amino acids. CDR3 in DNA: TGTGCCATCAGGGATTTGGAGGAAGCTTTCTTT. Amino acids: CAIRDLEEAFF.

The rearrangement links TRBV6-1 to TRBJ1-5, with D tentatively TRBD1 (6 bases). Germline V gene lookup returns CDR1 MNHNS and CDR2 SASEGT. The CDR3 is 16 amino acids. V was clipped by 4 bases and J by 4 bases, with 17 bases between them. This CDR3 is CASSARGAQGNQPQHF. CDR3 nucleotides: TGTGCCAGCAGTGCACGGGGGGCCCAGGGGAATCAGCCCCAGCATTTT.

The chain links TRBV11-2 to TRBJ2-3; no clear D. Germline CDR1 reads SGHAT; CDR2 reads FQNNGV. This CDR3 spans 13 amino acids. V gave up 1 base and J gave up 4 bases, with 6 bases separating them. CDR3 sequence reads: CASSLARADTQYF. CDR3 coding DNA: TGTGCCAGCAGCTTAGCACGCGCAGATACGCAGTATTTT.

The genes are TRBV5-1 and TRBJ2-2, with TRBD1 matching 10 bases. V lost 4 bases to trimming and J lost 2 bases; unmatched junction nucleotides: 8. Germline CDR1 reads SGHRS; CDR2 reads YFSETQ. This CDR3 comprises 17 residues. CDR3 coding DNA: TGCGCCAGCAGCCCACGGGACAGGGGATCCAACACCGGGGAGCTGTTTTTT. This sequence encodes CASSPRDRGSNTGELFF.

The V gene is TRBV19, the J gene TRBJ1-5; D gene uncertain. The CDR3 is 17 residues long. V lost 0 bases and J lost 0, with 12 bases in between. Germline assignment: CDR1 LNHDA and CDR2 SQIVND (reference sequence). DNA of the CDR3: TGTGCCAGTAGTATAGATGTTCGGGGATATAGCAATCAGCCCCAGCATTTT. Its protein is CASSIDVRGYSNQPQHF.

The chain links TRBV6-1 to TRBJ1-3; D unresolved. V lost 3 bases, J lost 0 bases, and 9 bases lay in between. Per germline, CDR1 MNHNS and CDR2 SASEGT. The CDR3 runs 15 residues. The CDR3 loop is CASSETPDSGNTIYF. The CDR3 DNA sequence: TGTGCCAGCAGTGAGACACCTGACTCTGGAAACACCATATATTTT.

The chain employs TRBV4-1 and TRBJ1-6, with a weak D call TRBD1 (6 bases). Germline V gene lookup returns CDR1 MGHRA and CDR2 YSYEKL. The CDR3 extends over 17 amino acids. Deletions cut 0 bases from V and 4 bases from J, with 13 bases between. The CDR3 loop is CASSQERAGQYNSPLHF. The CDR3 DNA sequence: TGCGCCAGCAGCCAAGAACGGGCCGGACAGTATAATTCACCCCTCCACTTT.

The chain has TRBV28 and TRBJ2-1; 10 nucleotides align to TRBD2. V was clipped by 5 bases and J by 3 bases; unmatched bases: 4. In germline, CDR1 is MDHEN, CDR2 SYDVKM. CDR3 length: 15 residues. The CDR3 bases are TGTGCCAGCAGTAGAGCGGGGGGGAACTACAATGAGCAGTTCTTC. This encodes CASSRAGGNYNEQFF. The full variable domain, in which reference TRBV28 and TRBJ2-1 provide the parts outside the CDR3, is DVKVTQSSRYLVKRTGEKVFLECVQDMDHENMFWYRQDPGLGLRLIYFSYDVKMKEKGDIPEGYSVSREKKERFSLILESASTNQTSMYLCASSRAGGNYNEQFFGPGTRLTVL.

For this clone: Germline is not matched at one junction end, which may reflect a read error. V and J are TRBV5-1 and TRBJ2-1; 7 bases map to TRBD2. Germline CDR1 SGHRS, CDR2 YFSETQ. The CDR3 loop spans 14 amino acids. CDR3 amino acids: CVSSLGTIRNEQFF. DNA for the CDR3: TGCGTCAGCAGCTTAGGGACTATACGCAATGAGCAGTTCTTC. The whole variable domain, filled in from reference TRBV5-1 and TRBJ2-1, reads KAGVTQTPRYLIKTRGQQVTLSCSPISGHRSVSWYQQTPGQGLQFLFEYFSETQRNKGNFPGRFSGRQFSNSRSEMNVSTLELGDSALYLCVSSLGTIRNEQFFGPGTRLTVL.

V is TRBV18 and J is TRBJ2-1; TRBD2 aligns across 10 bases. Germline V gene sequence: CDR1 KGHSH, CDR2 LQKENI. The CDR3 spans 14 residues. The V segment lost 3 bases and the J segment 8 bases; nucleotides outside the gene matches: 4. The CDR3 sequence is CASSPGLAGDEQFF. CDR3 DNA: TGTGCCAGCTCACCCGGGCTAGCGGGGGATGAGCAGTTCTTC.

V gene TRBV15 combines with J gene TRBJ1-2, with a tentative D call TRBD1 (5 bases). This CDR3 contains 16 residues. CDR1 and CDR2 (germline): LNHNV, YYDKDF (reference sequence). Trimming took off 4 bases at V and 4 bases at J, with 19 bases between the two ends. The CDR3 coding sequence is TGTGCCACCAGCACCCGGAAGGAGGGGCATATCTATGGCTACACCTTC. Encoded protein: CATSTRKEGHIYGYTF.

This chain uses TRBV30 with TRBJ2-3; 10 bases agree with TRBD1. Germline-derived CDR1 and CDR2 are GTSNPN and SVGIG (reference sequence). With 2 bases clipped from V and 0 bases from J, the junction kept 5 bases outside the gene matches. This CDR3 contains 16 residues. In DNA form, the CDR3 reads TGTGCCTGGAGTACTGGACAGGGGGTAAGCACAGATACGCAGTATTTT. It encodes CAWSTGQGVSTDTQYF.

This chain joins TRBV4-2 and TRBJ2-3; TRBD2 matches 11 bases. V shed 0 bases and J 2 bases; nucleotides not matched to a gene: 10. This CDR3 is built from 19 residues. Germline V gene data show CDR1 as LGHNA and CDR2 as YNFKEQ. This chain's CDR3 is CASSQEGPSGGQPTDTQYF. The DNA of the CDR3 is TGTGCCAGCAGCCAAGAGGGGCCTAGCGGGGGGCAACCCACAGATACGCAGTATTTT.

This chain connects TRBV4-1 to TRBJ2-5; perhaps TRBD2 as D (5 bases). V was trimmed by 0 bases and J by 5 bases, leaving 13 bases between them. CDR3 length: 15 residues. The germline V gene encodes CDR1 MGHRA and CDR2 YSYEKL. In DNA form, the CDR3 reads TGCGCCAGCAGCCAAGATCCGGCTAGCTGGGAGACCCAGTACTTC. As protein: CASSQDPASWETQYF.